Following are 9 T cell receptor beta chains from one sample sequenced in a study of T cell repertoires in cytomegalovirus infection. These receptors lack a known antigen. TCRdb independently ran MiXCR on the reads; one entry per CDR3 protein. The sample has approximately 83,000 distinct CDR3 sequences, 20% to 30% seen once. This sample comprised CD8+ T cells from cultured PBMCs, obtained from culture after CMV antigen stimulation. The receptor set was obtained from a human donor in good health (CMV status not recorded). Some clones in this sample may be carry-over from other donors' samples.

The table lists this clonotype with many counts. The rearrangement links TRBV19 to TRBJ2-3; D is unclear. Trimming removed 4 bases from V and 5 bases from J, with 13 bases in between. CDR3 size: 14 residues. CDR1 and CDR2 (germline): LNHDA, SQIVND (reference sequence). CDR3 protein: CASSTRVGRDTQYF. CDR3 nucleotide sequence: TGTGCCAGTAGTACCCGGGTCGGACGAGATACGCAGTATTTT.

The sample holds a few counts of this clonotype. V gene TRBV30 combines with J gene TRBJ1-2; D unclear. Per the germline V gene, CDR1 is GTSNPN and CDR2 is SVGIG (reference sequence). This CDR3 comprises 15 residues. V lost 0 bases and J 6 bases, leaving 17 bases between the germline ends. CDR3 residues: CAWSVGVKETHGYTF. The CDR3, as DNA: TGTGCCTGGAGTGTAGGCGTTAAGGAGACGCATGGCTACACCTTC.

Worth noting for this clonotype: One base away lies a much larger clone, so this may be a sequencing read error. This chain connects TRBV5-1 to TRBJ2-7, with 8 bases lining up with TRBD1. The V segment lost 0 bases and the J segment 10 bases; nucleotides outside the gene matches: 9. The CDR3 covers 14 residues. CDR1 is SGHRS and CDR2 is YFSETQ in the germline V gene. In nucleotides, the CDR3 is TGCGCCAGCAGCTTGGAGGGACAGGAATTCGAACAGTACTTC. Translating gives CASSLEGQEFEQYF.

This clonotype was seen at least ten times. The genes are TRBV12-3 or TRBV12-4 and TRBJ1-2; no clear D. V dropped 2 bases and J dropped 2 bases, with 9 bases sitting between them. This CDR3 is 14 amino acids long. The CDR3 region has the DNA TGTGCCAGCAGTTTAAGTAGTCCGAACTATGGCTACACCTTC. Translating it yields CASSLSSPNYGYTF.

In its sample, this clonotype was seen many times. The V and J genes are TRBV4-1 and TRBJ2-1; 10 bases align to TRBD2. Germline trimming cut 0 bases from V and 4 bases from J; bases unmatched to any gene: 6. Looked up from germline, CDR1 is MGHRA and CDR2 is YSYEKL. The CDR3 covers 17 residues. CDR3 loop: CASSQDRAGGPYNEQFF. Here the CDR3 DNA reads TGCGCCAGCAGCCAAGATAGAGCGGGAGGGCCGTACAATGAGCAGTTCTTC.

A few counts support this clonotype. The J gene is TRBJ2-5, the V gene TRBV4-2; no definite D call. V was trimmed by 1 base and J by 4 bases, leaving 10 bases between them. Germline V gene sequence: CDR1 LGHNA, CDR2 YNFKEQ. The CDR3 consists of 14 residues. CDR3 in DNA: TGTGCCAGCAGCCAAGTTCTTGGCCCAGAGACCCAGTACTTC. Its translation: CASSQVLGPETQYF.

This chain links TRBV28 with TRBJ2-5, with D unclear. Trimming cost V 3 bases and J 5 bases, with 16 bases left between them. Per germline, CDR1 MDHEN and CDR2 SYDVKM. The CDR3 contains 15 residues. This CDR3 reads CASSFRTLIRETQYF. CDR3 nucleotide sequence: TGTGCCAGCAGTTTTCGGACCCTAATACGGGAGACCCAGTACTTC.

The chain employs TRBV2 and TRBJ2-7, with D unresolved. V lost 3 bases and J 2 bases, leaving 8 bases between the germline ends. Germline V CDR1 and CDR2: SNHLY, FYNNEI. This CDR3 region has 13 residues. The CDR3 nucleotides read TGTGCCAGCAGTGAGGACGAGGCCTACGAGCAGTACTTC. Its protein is CASSEDEAYEQYF.

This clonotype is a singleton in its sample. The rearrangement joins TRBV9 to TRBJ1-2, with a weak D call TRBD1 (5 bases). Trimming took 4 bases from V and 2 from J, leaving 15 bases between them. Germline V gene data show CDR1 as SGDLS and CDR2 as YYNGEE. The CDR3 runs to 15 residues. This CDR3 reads CASSPGAVINYGYTF. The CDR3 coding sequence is TGTGCCAGCAGCCCCGGGGCTGTAATAAACTATGGCTACACCTTC.